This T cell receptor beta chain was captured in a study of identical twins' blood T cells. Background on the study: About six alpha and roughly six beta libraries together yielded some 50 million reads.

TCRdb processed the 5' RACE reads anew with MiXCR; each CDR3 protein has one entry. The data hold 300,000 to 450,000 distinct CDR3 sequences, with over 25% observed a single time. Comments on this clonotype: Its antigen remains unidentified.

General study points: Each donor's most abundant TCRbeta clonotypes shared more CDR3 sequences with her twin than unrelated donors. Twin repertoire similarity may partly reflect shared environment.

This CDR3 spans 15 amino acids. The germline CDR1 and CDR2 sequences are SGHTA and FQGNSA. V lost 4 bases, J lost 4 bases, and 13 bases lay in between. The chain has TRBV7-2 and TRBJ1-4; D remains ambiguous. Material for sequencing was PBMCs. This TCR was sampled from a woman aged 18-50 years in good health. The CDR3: CASSSRGVVNEKLFF. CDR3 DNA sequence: TGTGCCAGCAGCTCCCGGGGAGTAGTTAATGAAAAACTGTTTTTT.